The entry below gives a single T cell receptor (beta chain) sequence along with its context. The antigen is undetermined. V lost 10 bases and J 7 bases, leaving 23 bases between the germline ends. From germline, CDR1 is ENHRY and CDR2 SYGVKD. The CDR3 extends over 15 amino acids. This record belongs to a study of a mutant IDH1 vaccine in newly diagnosed glioma. At the level of the study: The first vaccination came 4-6 weeks after radiotherapy alone, or with temozolomide cycles. Former treatment meant radiotherapy, temozolomide, or both; the majority had gotten both.

TCRdb keeps only in-frame clones here, not all; method: immunoSEQ multiplex PCR. The sample yields approximately 84,000 clones, about 81% seen once. Sample time point: week 47, end of study. What each vaccine dose contained was 300 ug of mutant IDH1 20-mer peptide, accompanied by topical imiquimod. This chain uses TRBV10-3 with TRBJ2-1; D may correspond to TRBD1 or TRBD2 (5 bases each). Sequenced material: PBMCs, taken from a glioma patient whose treatment included an IDH1 peptide vaccine. The sequence was obtained from a man between 40 and 49 years old with glioma. DNA for the CDR3: TGTGCCACCAGCCTCGCCGGGACGACGGGGAATGAGCAGTTCTTC. This encodes CATSLAGTTGNEQFF.